This note documents a single T cell receptor beta chain sequence. Its specificity is unknown. A multiplex PCR was run with 60 Vbeta primers and 13 Jbeta primers. Only in-frame clones appear in the TCRdb table, and some are missing; sequencing was by immunoSEQ multiplex PCR. The table includes roughly 140,000 clones, 73% detected once. CDR3 length: 16 residues. The ends lost 4 bases at V and 4 bases at J; junction bases unmatched: 10. CDR1 and CDR2 (germline): SGDLS, YYNGEE. The data were taken from a study of cytomegalovirus exposure and HLA in healthy donors. Study-level findings and limits: Previous analysis showed most TCR beta V segments were productive about 87% or about 30% of the time. Reports credit the classifier with highly specific, highly sensitive diagnosis of cytomegalovirus status.

Sample: PBMCs. The chain employs TRBV9 and TRBJ1-1, with TRBD1 matching 10 bases. The clonotype originates from a human donor in good health. CDR3 bases: TGTGCCAGCAGCCCAAGGACAGGGGGATTACTCACTGAAGCTTTCTTT. This encodes CASSPRTGGLLTEAFF. The full variable domain, in which reference TRBV9 and TRBJ1-1 provide the parts outside the CDR3, is DSGVTQTPKHLITATGQRVTLRCSPRSGDLSVYWYQQSLDQGLQFLIQYYNGEERAKGNILERFSAQQFPDLHSELNLSSLELGDSALYFCASSPRTGGLLTEAFFGQGTRLTVV.